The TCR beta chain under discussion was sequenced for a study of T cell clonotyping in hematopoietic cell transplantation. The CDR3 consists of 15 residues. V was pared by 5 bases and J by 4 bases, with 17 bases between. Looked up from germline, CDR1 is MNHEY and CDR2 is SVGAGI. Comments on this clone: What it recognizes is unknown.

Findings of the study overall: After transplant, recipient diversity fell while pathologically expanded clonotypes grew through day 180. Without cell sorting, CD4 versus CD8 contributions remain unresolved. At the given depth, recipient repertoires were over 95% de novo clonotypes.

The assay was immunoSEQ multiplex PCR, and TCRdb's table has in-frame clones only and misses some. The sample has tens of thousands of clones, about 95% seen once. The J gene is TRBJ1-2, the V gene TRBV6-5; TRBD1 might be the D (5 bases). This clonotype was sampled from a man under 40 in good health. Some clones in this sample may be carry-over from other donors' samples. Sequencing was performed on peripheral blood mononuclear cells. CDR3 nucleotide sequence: TGTGCCAGCAGTCTTAACGGAGGGGTGGGCTATGGCTACACCTTC. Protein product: CASSLNGGVGYGYTF.